The rows below give T cell receptor beta chains drawn from one sample of a study of T cells in Graves' hyperthyroidism and ophthalmopathy. MiXCR was run by TCRdb on the multiplex PCR reads, yielding one entry per CDR3 protein. The sample has 480,000 or so distinct CDR3 sequences; approximately 14% are singletons. The sample taken for sequencing was blood. These receptors were obtained from a woman in her late teens or twenties with Graves' hyperthyroidism. Each CDR3 is given with its conserved first and last residue. The D gene is left open where the match is weak. Part of the rows lack a size; the others show once, few, many or a class for expanded clones.

>TRBV12-3/TRBV12-4|many|TRBJ2-3|TRBD1
TGTGCCAGCATCCCCGGGACAGGGGGCACAGATACGCAGTATTTT
CASIPGTGGTDTQYF
>TRBV24-1|many|TRBJ2-5|TRBD2
TGTGCCACCAGTGATTACCCTAGCGGGAGAGCCCAAGAGACCCAGTACTTC
CATSDYPSGRAQETQYF
>TRBV4-2|many|TRBJ1-1|.
TGTGCCAGCAGCGAAGCCCAGGGACATGGGACTGAAGCTTTCTTT
CASSEAQGHGTEAFF
>TRBV28|many|TRBJ1-2|.
TGTGCCAGCAGTTTTGGTTGGGGATATGGCTACACCTTC
CASSFGWGYGYTF
>TRBV5-1|few|TRBJ2-5|.
TGCGCCAGCAGCTTGGAAAATCAGAGGGAGACCCAGTACTTC
CASSLENQRETQYF
>TRBV11-3|many|TRBJ2-5|TRBD1
TGTGCCAGCAGCCCGATGGACAGGGGCAAAGAGACCCAGTACTTC
CASSPMDRGKETQYF
>TRBV30|many|TRBJ1-2|.
TGTGCCTGGAGTCCCCCCTGGGGGGGGCGCGTCTATGGCTACACCTTC
CAWSPPWGGRVYGYTF
>TRBV20-1|many|TRBJ2-1|TRBD2
TGCAGTGCTACCAGGACTAGCGACAATGAGCAGTTCTTC
CSATRTSDNEQFF
>TRBV6-1|many|TRBJ1-5|.
TGTGCCAGCGGCCGAGGTCAGCCCCAGCATTTT
CASGRGQPQHF
>TRBV12-3/TRBV12-4|many|TRBJ1-1|.
TGTGCCAGCACCCAGGGGCGGGACACTGAAGTTTTCTTT
CASTQGRDTEVFF
>TRBV5-6|.|TRBJ1-5|.
TGTGCCAGCAGCTTATTTTCCCGACGGAATAGCAATCAGCCCCAGCATTTT
CASSLFSRRNSNQPQHF
>TRBV19|few|TRBJ1-5|.
.
CASTSGRINQPQHF
>TRBV19|many|TRBJ1-4|.
TGTGCCAGTAGTGCCTCCGAGGCGGGGACAACTAATGAAAAACTGTTTTTT
CASSASEAGTTNEKLFF
>TRBV5-1|.|TRBJ2-2|TRBD2
TGCGCCAGCGCATCGGGAGCGGGAGATACCGGGGAGCTGTTTTTT
CASASGAGDTGELFF
>TRBV19|.|TRBJ1-4|.
TGTGCCAGTAGCACTGACAGCCATGGGGCTCGTGAAAAACTGTTTTTT
CASSTDSHGAREKLFF
>TRBV20-1|.|TRBJ1-1|.
TGCAGTGCTAGAGACAGGGTTCAATTGAACACTGAAGCTTTCTTT
CSARDRVQLNTEAFF
>TRBV12-3/TRBV12-4|few|TRBJ1-3|.
TGTGCCAGCTGCCCAGGGGCGGGTGGAAACACCATATATTTT
CASCPGAGGNTIYF
>TRBV20-1|many|TRBJ2-7|.
TGCAGTGCTAGAGACCCAGGGGGCGGGAGGTTCCACGAGCAGTACTTC
CSARDPGGGRFHEQYF
>TRBV7-3|many|TRBJ1-1|.
TGTGCCAGCAGCTTAACCCCTGGCTCTGAAGCTTTCTTT
CASSLTPGSEAFF
>TRBV7-2|many|TRBJ2-3|.
TGTGCCAGCAGCTTAGCCCTTCTCGGCGCGTCTAGCACAGATACGCAGTATTTT
CASSLALLGASSTDTQYF
>TRBV19|many|TRBJ2-7|.
TGTGCCAGTAGTATGGACACCTTATACGAGCAGTACTTC
CASSMDTLYEQYF
>TRBV9|once|TRBJ2-7|TRBD2
TGCGCCAGCAGCACGGGGGGGGAGGGCCCCCTCTACGAGCAGTACTTC
CASSTGGEGPLYEQYF